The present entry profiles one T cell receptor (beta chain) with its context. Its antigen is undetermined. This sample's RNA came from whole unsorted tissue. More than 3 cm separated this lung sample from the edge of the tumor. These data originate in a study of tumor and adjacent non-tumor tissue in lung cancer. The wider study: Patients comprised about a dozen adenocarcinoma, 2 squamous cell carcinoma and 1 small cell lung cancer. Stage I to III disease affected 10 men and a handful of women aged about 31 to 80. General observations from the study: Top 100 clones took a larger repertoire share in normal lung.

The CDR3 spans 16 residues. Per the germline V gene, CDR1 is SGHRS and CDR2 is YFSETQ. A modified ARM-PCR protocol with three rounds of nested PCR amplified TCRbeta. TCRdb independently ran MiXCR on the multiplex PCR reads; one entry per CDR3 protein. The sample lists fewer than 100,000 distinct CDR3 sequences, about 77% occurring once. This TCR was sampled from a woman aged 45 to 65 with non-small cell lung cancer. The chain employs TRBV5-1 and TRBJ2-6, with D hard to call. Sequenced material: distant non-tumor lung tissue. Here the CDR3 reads CANSATGDSGANVLTF. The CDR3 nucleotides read TGCGCTAACAGCGCTACCGGAGACTCTGGGGCCAACGTCCTGACTTTC. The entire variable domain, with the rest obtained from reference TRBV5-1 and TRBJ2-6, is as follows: KAGVTQTPRYLIKTRGQQVTLSCSPISGHRSVSWYQQTPGQGLQFLFEYFSETQRNKGNFPGRFSGRQFSNSRSEMNVSTLELGDSALYLCANSATGDSGANVLTFGAGSRLTVL.